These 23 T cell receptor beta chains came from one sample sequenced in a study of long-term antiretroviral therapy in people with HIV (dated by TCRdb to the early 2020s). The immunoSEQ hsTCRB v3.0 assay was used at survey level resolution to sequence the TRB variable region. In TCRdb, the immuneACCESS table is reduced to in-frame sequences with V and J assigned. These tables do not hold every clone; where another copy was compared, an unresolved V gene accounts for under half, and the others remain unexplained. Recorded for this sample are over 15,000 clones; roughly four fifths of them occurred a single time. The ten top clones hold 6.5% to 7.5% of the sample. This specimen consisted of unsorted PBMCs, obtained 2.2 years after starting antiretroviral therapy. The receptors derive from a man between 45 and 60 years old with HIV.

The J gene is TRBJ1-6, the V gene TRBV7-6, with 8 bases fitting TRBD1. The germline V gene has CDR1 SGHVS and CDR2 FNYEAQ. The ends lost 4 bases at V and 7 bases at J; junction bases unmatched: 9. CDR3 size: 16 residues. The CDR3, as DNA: TGTGCCAGCAGCTCCCGGACAGGGAGAGGGAATTCACCCCTCCACTTT. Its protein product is CASSSRTGRGNSPLHF.

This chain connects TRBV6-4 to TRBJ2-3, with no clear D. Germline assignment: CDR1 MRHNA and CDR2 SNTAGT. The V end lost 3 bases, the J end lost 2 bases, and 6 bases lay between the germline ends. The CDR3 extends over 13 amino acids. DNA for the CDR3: TGTGCCAGCAGTGAGGTCCCCACAGATACGCAGTATTTT. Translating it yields CASSEVPTDTQYF.

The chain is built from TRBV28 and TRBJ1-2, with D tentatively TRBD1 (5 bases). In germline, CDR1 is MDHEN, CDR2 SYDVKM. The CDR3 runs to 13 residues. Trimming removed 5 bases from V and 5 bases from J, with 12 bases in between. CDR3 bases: TGTGCCAGCAGTCTCCAGGGAAGTTATGGCTACACCTTC. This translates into CASSLQGSYGYTF.

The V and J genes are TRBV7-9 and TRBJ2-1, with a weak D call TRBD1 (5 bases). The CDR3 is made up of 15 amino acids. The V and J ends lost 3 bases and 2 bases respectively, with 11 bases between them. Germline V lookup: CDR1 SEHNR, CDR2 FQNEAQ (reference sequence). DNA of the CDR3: TGTGCCAGCAGCTTGGGGCCGGCTACCTACAATGAGCAGTTCTTC. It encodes CASSLGPATYNEQFF.

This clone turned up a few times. Here the CDR3 DNA reads TGTGCCAGCAGCACCCTCGTGGGGACCTACGAGCAGTACTTC. Protein product: CASSTLVGTYEQYF. The genes are TRBV7-9 and TRBJ2-7; D ambiguous. V gave up 5 bases and J gave up 2 bases, with 13 bases separating them. Looked up from germline, CDR1 is SEHNR and CDR2 is FQNEAQ (reference sequence). The CDR3 has 14 residues.

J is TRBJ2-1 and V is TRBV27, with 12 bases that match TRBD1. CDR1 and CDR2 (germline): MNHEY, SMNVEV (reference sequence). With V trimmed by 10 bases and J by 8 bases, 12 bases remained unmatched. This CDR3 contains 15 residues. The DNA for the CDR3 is TGTGCCACCCGAGATCTCGGGACAGGGGGCCATGAGCAGTTCTTC. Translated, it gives CATRDLGTGGHEQFF.

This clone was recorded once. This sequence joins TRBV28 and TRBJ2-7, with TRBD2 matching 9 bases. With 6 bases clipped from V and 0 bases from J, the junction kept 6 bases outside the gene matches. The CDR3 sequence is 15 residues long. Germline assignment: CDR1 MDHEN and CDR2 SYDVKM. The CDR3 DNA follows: TGTGCCAGCAGGCCAGCGGGAGGCCCCTCCTACGAGCAGTACTTC. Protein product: CASRPAGGPSYEQYF.

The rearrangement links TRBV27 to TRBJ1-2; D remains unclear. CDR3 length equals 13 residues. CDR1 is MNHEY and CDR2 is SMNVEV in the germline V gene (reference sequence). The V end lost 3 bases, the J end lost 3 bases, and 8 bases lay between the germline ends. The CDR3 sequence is CASSLTRDYGYTF. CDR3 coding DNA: TGTGCCAGCAGTTTGACTCGGGACTATGGCTACACCTTC.

CDR3 bases: TGTGCCAGCAGCCCCCGGAGGCCTAGCACAGATACGCAGTATTTT. Protein sequence: CASSPRRPSTDTQYF. The V gene is TRBV6-5, the J gene TRBJ2-3; tentatively, D is TRBD2 (5 bases). This CDR3 is built from 15 residues. Germline V CDR1 and CDR2: MNHEY, SVGAGI. V lost 6 bases and J lost 0, with 13 bases in between.

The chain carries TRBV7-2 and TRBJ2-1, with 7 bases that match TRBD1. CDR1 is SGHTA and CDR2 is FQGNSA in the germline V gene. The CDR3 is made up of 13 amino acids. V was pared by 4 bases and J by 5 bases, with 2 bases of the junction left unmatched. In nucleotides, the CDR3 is TGTGCCAGCAGCTCGGGACAGCACAATGAGCAGTTCTTC. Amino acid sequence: CASSSGQHNEQFF.

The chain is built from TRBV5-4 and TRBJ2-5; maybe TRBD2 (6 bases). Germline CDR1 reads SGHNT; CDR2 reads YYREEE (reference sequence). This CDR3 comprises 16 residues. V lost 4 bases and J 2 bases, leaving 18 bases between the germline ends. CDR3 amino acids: CASSGSGLSNQETQYF. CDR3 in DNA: TGTGCCAGCAGCGGCTCGGGACTTTCGAATCAAGAGACCCAGTACTTC.

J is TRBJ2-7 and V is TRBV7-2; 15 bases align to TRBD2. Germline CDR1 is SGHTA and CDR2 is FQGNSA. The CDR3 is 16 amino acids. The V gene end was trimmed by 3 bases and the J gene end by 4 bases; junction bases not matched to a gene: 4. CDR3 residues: CASSFEGTSGRYEQYF. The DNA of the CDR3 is TGTGCCAGCAGCTTTGAGGGGACTAGCGGGAGGTACGAGCAGTACTTC.

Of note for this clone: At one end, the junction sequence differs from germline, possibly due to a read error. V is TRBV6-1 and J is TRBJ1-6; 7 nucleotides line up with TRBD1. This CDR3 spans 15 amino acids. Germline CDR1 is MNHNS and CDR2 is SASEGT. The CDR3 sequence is CASREAGGKNSPLHF. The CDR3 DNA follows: TGTGCCAGCCGTGAGGCAGGGGGGAAAAATTCACCCCTCCACTTT.

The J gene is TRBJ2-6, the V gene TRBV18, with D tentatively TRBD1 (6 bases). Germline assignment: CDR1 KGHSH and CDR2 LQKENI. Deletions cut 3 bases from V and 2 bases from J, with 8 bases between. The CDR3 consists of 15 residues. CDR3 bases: TGTGCCAGCTCACCCGGACAGCCTGGGGCCAACGTCCTGACTTTC. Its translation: CASSPGQPGANVLTF.

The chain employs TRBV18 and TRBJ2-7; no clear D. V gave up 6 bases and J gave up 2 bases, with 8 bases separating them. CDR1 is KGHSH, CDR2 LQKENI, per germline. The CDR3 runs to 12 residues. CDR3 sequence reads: CASSRNAYEQYF. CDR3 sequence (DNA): TGTGCCAGCTCCCGTAACGCCTACGAGCAGTACTTC.

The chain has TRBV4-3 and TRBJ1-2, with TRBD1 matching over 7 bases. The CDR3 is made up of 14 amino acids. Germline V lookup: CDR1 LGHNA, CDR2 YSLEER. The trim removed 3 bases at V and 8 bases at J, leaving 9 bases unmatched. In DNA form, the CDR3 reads TGCGCCAGCAGCCATGTCACAGGGGCGCGCGGCTACACCTTC. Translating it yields CASSHVTGARGYTF.

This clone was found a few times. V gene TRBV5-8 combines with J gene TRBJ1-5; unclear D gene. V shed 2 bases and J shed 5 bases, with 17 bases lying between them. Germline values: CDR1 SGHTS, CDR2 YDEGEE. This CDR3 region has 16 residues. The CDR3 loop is CASSFWGKGLDQPQHF. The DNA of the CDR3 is TGTGCCAGCAGCTTCTGGGGTAAAGGGCTGGATCAGCCCCAGCATTTT.

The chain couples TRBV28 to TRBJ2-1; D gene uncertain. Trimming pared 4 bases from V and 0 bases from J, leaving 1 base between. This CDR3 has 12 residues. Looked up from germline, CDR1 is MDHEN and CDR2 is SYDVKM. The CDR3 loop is CASSYSYNEQFF. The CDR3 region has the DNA TGTGCCAGCAGTTACTCCTACAATGAGCAGTTCTTC.

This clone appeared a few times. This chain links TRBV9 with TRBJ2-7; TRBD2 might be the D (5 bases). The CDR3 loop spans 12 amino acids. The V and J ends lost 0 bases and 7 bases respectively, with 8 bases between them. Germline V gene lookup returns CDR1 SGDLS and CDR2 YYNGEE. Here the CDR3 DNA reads TGTGCCAGCAGCGTAGGAACGGGGGAGCAGTACTTC. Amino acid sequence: CASSVGTGEQYF.

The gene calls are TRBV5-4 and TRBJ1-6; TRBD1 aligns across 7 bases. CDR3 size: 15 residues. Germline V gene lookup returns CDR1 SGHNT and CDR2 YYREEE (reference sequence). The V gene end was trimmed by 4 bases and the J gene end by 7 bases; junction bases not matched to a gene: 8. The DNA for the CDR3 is TGTGCCAGCAGCGCGACAGGGTCCAGCAATTCACCCCTCCACTTT. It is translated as CASSATGSSNSPLHF.

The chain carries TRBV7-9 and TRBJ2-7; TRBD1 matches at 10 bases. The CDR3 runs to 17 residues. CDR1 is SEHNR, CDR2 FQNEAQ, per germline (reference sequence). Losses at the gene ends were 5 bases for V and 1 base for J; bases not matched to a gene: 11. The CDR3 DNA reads TGTGCCAGCAGCCTCCCTGGGGGACAGGGGAATTCCTACGAGCAGTACTTC. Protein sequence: CASSLPGGQGNSYEQYF.

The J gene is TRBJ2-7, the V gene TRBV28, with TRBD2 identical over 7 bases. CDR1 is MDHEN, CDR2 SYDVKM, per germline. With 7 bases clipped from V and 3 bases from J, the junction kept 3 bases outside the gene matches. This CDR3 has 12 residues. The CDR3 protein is CASNPSGYEQYF. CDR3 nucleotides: TGTGCCAGCAATCCTAGCGGCTACGAGCAGTACTTC.

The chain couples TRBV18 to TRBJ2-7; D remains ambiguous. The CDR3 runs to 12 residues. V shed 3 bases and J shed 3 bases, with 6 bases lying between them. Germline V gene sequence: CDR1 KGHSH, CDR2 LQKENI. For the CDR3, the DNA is TGTGCCAGCTCACCCGACGACTACGAGCAGTACTTC. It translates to CASSPDDYEQYF.